This T cell receptor (beta chain) was sequenced for a study of cytomegalovirus exposure and HLA in healthy donors. The PCR was carried out with 60 Vbeta primers and 13 Jbeta primers. The method was immunoSEQ multiplex PCR; TCRdb's version includes in-frame clones alone and lacks a portion of them. This sample has about 140,000 clones, with around 57% found just once. The sequence came from a male donor in good health and CMV-seronegative. The specimen was PBMCs.

CDR3 amino acids: CASSEKRLAGDPTQETQYF. In DNA, the CDR3 is TGTGCCAGCAGTGAAAAGAGGCTAGCGGGGGACCCTACTCAAGAGACCCAGTACTTC. J is TRBJ2-5 and V is TRBV2, with 10 positions matching TRBD2. The germline V gene encodes CDR1 SNHLY and CDR2 FYNNEI. The V gene end was trimmed by 2 bases and the J gene end by 2 bases; junction bases not matched to a gene: 14. This CDR3 is 19 amino acids long.